Below are 5 T cell receptor beta chains sequenced from a single sample in a study of cytomegalovirus exposure and HLA in healthy donors. The PCR contained 60 Vbeta and 13 Jbeta primers. Sequencing used immunoSEQ multiplex PCR; TCRdb keeps in-frame clones, though not all of them. The table shows 110,000 or so clones, with 75% to 90% occurring only once. Source material: PBMCs. The source of these receptors is a man aged 25 to 40 in good health and CMV-seropositive.

The rearrangement joins TRBV9 to TRBJ1-4, with D perhaps TRBD1 (5 bases). V lost 0 bases and J lost 0, with 18 bases in between. The CDR3 extends over 19 amino acids. Germline V lookup: CDR1 SGDLS, CDR2 YYNGEE. CDR3 in DNA: TGTGCCAGCAGCGTAGGCGGGGGTTTAAAGGGATCAACTAATGAAAAACTGTTTTTT. Amino acid sequence: CASSVGGGLKGSTNEKLFF.

The chain is built from TRBV2 and TRBJ2-3; 9 bases fit TRBD1. Trimming cost V 5 bases and J 0 bases; bases outside gene matches: 3. The length of the CDR3 is 15 residues. Germline assignment: CDR1 SNHLY and CDR2 FYNNEI. The CDR3 bases are TGTGCCAGCAGTAGGGACAGGGCTAGCACAGATACGCAGTATTTT. It encodes CASSRDRASTDTQYF.

The chain employs TRBV5-1 and TRBJ2-2; a possible D gene is TRBD1 (5 bases). Germline CDR1 reads SGHRS; CDR2 reads YFSETQ. The V gene lost 1 base and the J gene lost 4 bases, with 11 bases spanning the gap. This CDR3 comprises 15 residues. The CDR3 coding sequence is TGCGCCAGCAGCTTGTGGCAGGGTGGCACCGGGGAGCTGTTTTTT. Translated: CASSLWQGGTGELFF.

The V and J genes are TRBV7-9 and TRBJ2-5; no reliable D call. This CDR3 has 15 residues. Germline values: CDR1 SEHNR, CDR2 FQNEAQ (reference sequence). V lost 0 bases to trimming and J lost 5 bases, with 13 bases between them. CDR3 loop: CASSLAGWRMETQYF. In DNA, the CDR3 is TGTGCCAGCAGCTTAGCGGGCTGGCGAATGGAGACCCAGTACTTC.

V gene TRBV18 combines with J gene TRBJ2-2, with D possibly being TRBD1 (5 bases). In germline, CDR1 is KGHSH, CDR2 LQKENI. V was pared by 5 bases and J by 0 bases, with 13 bases between. The CDR3 totals 16 residues. CDR3 bases: TGTGCCAGCTCATCCCAGGGCCCCACGAACACCGGGGAGCTGTTTTTT. Translated, it gives CASSSQGPTNTGELFF.